The 4 T cell receptor beta chains reported below all come from one sample, sequenced in a study of blood T cell repertoires in COVID-19. Measured with immunoSEQ multiplex PCR; TCRdb has only the in-frame clones, and not every one. The table lists roughly 410,000 clones, 75% to 90% of them singletons, with roughly 1.4% in the top ten. Source material: peripheral blood. The receptor source for this set is a woman aged 40 to 50 with COVID-19, enrolled during active disease.

V is TRBV5-6 and J is TRBJ1-2, with 10 bases lining up with TRBD1. CDR3 size: 16 residues. Germline V lookup: CDR1 SGHDT, CDR2 YYEEEE. The ends lost 4 bases at V and 8 bases at J; junction bases unmatched: 14. The CDR3 here is CASSTPGTGEDVGYTF. The DNA for the CDR3 is TGTGCCAGCAGCACACCTGGGACAGGGGAAGATGTAGGCTACACCTTC.

V is TRBV4-1 and J is TRBJ1-5; no definite D call. Germline V gene sequence: CDR1 MGHRA, CDR2 YSYEKL. V was pared by 3 bases and J by 2 bases, with 8 bases between. The CDR3 loop spans 14 amino acids. The CDR3 loop is CASSHDIRNQPQHF. CDR3 in DNA: TGCGCCAGCAGCCACGACATCCGCAATCAGCCCCAGCATTTT.

The chain combines TRBV5-1 with TRBJ1-2; 10 nucleotides agree with TRBD1. CDR1 and CDR2 from the germline V gene are SGHRS and YFSETQ. The CDR3 sequence is 16 residues long. Unmatched junction bases numbered 12, after V lost 3 bases and J lost 7 bases. Written as DNA, the CDR3 is TGCGCCAGCAGCTCAGACCGGGACAGGGGAGTAAGTGGCTACACCTTC. Translated, it gives CASSSDRDRGVSGYTF.

The chain uses TRBV11-2 and TRBJ2-7, with D unclear. V was clipped by 5 bases and J by 4 bases, with 3 bases between them. The CDR3 is made up of 10 amino acids. The V gene's germline CDR1 is SGHAT and CDR2 FQNNGV. The CDR3 spells CASSHYEQYF. The CDR3 nucleotides read TGTGCCAGCAGCCATTACGAGCAGTACTTC.